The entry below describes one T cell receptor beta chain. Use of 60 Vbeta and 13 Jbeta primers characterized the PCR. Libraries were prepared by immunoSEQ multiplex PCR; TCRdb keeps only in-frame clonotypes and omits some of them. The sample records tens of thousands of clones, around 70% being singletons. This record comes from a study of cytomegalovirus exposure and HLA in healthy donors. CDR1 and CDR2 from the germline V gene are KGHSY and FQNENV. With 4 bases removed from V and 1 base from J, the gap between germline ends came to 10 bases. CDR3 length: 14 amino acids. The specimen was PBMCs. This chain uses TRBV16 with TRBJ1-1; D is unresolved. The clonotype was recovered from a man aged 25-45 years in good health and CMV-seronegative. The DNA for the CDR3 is TGTGCCAGCAGCCCGGCGGGTGGGAACACTGAAGCTTTCTTT. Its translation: CASSPAGGNTEAFF. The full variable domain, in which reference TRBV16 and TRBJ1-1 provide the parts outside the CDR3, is GEEVAQTPKHLVRGEGQKAKLYCAPIKGHSYVFWYQQVLKNEFKFLISFQNENVFDETGMPKERFSAKCLPNSPCSLEIQATKLEDSAVYFCASSPAGGNTEAFFGQGTRLTVV.